This is a list of T cell receptor beta chains from one sample in a study of CD49a tissue-resident CD8 T cells in human skin. The table came from immunoSEQ multiplex PCR; TCRdb's copy has only in-frame clones and leaves some out. The sample lists roughly 1,200 clones, over 70% seen once, with about 9.7% in the top ten. The specimen sequenced was CD103- CD8+ T cells sorted from skin dermis. The origin of the receptors is a human donor in good health. CDR3s include the opening cysteine and the closing phenylalanine or tryptophan. The D gene is left open where the match is weak. Size tells how often a clone was seen (once, few, many) or the class of an expanded clone, and some rows leave it out.

CDR3 length: 16; clone size: -; J gene: TRBJ2-3; D gene: TRBD2; V gene: TRBV9; CDR3 protein: CASSVGLAASTDTQYF; CDR3 DNA: TGTGCCAGCAGCGTAGGTCTAGCGGCTAGCACAGATACGCAGTATTTT
CDR3 length: 15; clone size: few; J gene: TRBJ2-7; D gene: TRBD2; V gene: TRBV4-3; CDR3 protein: CASSPRWGGSYEQYF; CDR3 DNA: TGCGCCAGCAGCCCGCGGTGGGGAGGGTCCTACGAGCAGTACTTC
CDR3 length: 14; clone size: -; J gene: TRBJ1-5; D gene: -; V gene: TRBV6-1; CDR3 protein: CASKKSGINQPQHF; CDR3 DNA: TGTGCCAGCAAAAAATCCGGTATTAATCAGCCCCAGCATTTT
CDR3 length: 14; clone size: -; J gene: TRBJ1-2; D gene: -; V gene: TRBV7-6; CDR3 protein: CASSLGEGYYGYTF; CDR3 DNA: TGTGCCAGCAGCTTAGGGGAGGGTTACTATGGCTACACCTTC
CDR3 length: 13; clone size: -; J gene: TRBJ1-1; D gene: -; V gene: TRBV27; CDR3 protein: CASSLSPRTEAFF; CDR3 DNA: TGTGCCAGCAGTTTATCCCCCCGCACTGAAGCTTTCTTT
CDR3 length: 15; clone size: few; J gene: TRBJ2-2; D gene: -; V gene: TRBV2; CDR3 protein: CASSIRQGSTGELFF; CDR3 DNA: TGTGCCAGCTCCATACGTCAGGGATCCACCGGGGAGCTGTTTTTT
CDR3 length: 15; clone size: -; J gene: TRBJ1-3; D gene: -; V gene: TRBV28; CDR3 protein: CASSFSTGPGNTIYF; CDR3 DNA: TGTGCCAGCAGTTTTAGTACAGGTCCTGGAAACACCATATATTTT
CDR3 length: 15; clone size: -; J gene: TRBJ2-2; D gene: TRBD2; V gene: TRBV7-6; CDR3 protein: CATAREAANTGELFF; CDR3 DNA: TGTGCCACGGCCCGGGAGGCGGCCAACACCGGGGAGCTGTTTTTT
CDR3 length: 14; clone size: -; J gene: TRBJ2-2; D gene: -; V gene: TRBV6-5; CDR3 protein: CASSYSKTAGELFF; CDR3 DNA: TGTGCCAGCAGTTACTCGAAGACTGCCGGGGAGCTGTTTTTT
CDR3 length: 12; clone size: -; J gene: TRBJ1-5; D gene: -; V gene: TRBV29-1; CDR3 protein: CSVSRDNQPQHF; CDR3 DNA: TGCAGCGTTAGTCGAGATAATCAGCCCCAGCATTTT
CDR3 length: 15; clone size: -; J gene: TRBJ1-4; D gene: -; V gene: TRBV28; CDR3 protein: CASSSSGISNEKLFF; CDR3 DNA: TGTGCCAGCAGTTCATCAGGGATCTCTAATGAAAAACTGTTTTTT
CDR3 length: 21; clone size: -; J gene: TRBJ2-3; D gene: TRBD1; V gene: TRBV6-1; CDR3 protein: CASSEESLGQGLRRSTDTQYF; CDR3 DNA: TGTGCCAGCAGTGAAGAGTCACTAGGACAGGGGTTAAGGAGGTCCACAGATACGCAGTATTTT
CDR3 length: 14; clone size: -; J gene: TRBJ1-2; D gene: TRBD1; V gene: TRBV4-1; CDR3 protein: CASSHTGQGYGYTF; CDR3 DNA: TGCGCCAGCAGCCACACAGGACAGGGCTATGGCTACACCTTC
CDR3 length: 13; clone size: -; J gene: TRBJ1-1; D gene: -; V gene: TRBV19; CDR3 protein: CASSMGGYTEAFF; CDR3 DNA: TGTGCCAGTAGTATGGGGGGGTACACTGAAGCTTTCTTT
CDR3 length: 15; clone size: few; J gene: TRBJ1-1; D gene: -; V gene: TRBV28; CDR3 protein: CASSLLRGPGTEAFF; CDR3 DNA: TGTGCCAGCAGTTTACTGCGGGGCCCCGGCACTGAAGCTTTCTTT
CDR3 length: 16; clone size: few; J gene: TRBJ1-6; D gene: -; V gene: TRBV25-1; CDR3 protein: CASSDRPDRTNSPLHF; CDR3 DNA: TGTGCCAGCAGTGACCGACCTGACAGGACGAATTCACCCCTCCACTTT
CDR3 length: 16; clone size: -; J gene: TRBJ2-3; D gene: -; V gene: TRBV11-1; CDR3 protein: CASSSTGGTSTDTQYF; CDR3 DNA: TGTGCCAGCAGCTCGACAGGCGGAACTAGCACAGATACGCAGTATTTT
CDR3 length: 14; clone size: -; J gene: TRBJ2-7; D gene: -; V gene: TRBV11-1; CDR3 protein: CASSLGQGRREQYF; CDR3 DNA: TGTGCCAGCAGCTTAGGGCAGGGGAGACGGGAGCAGTACTTC
CDR3 length: 12; clone size: -; J gene: TRBJ2-1; D gene: -; V gene: TRBV30; CDR3 protein: CAWSVFPLSLFF; CDR3 DNA: TGTGCCTGGAGTGTATTCCCCCTAAGTCTGTTCTTC
CDR3 length: 15; clone size: few; J gene: TRBJ1-2; D gene: TRBD1; V gene: TRBV11-1; CDR3 protein: CASSLGQGVRYGYTF; CDR3 DNA: TGTGCCAGCAGCTTAGGACAGGGGGTACGCTATGGCTACACCTTC
CDR3 length: 12; clone size: -; J gene: TRBJ1-2; D gene: -; V gene: TRBV6-1; CDR3 protein: CASSDRGYGYTF; CDR3 DNA: TGTGCCAGCAGTGACAGGGGCTATGGCTACACCTTC
CDR3 length: 14; clone size: once; J gene: TRBJ2-7; D gene: -; V gene: TRBV7-9; CDR3 protein: CASSPFGGADFQYF; CDR3 DNA: TGTGCCAGCAGCCCCTTTGGAGGGGCTGATTTCCAGTACTTC
CDR3 length: 16; clone size: -; J gene: TRBJ2-3; D gene: TRBD2; V gene: TRBV5-1; CDR3 protein: CASSQPLAGRTDTQYF; CDR3 DNA: TGCGCCAGCAGCCAACCACTAGCGGGACGCACAGATACGCAGTATTTT
CDR3 length: 17; clone size: -; J gene: TRBJ2-1; D gene: TRBD2; V gene: TRBV2; CDR3 protein: CASSDLLAGGRYNEQFF; CDR3 DNA: TGTGCCAGCAGTGATTTGCTAGCGGGGGGCAGGTACAATGAGCAGTTCTTC
CDR3 length: 17; clone size: -; J gene: TRBJ1-6; D gene: TRBD1; V gene: TRBV7-8; CDR3 protein: CASSRQGDRSYNSPLHF; CDR3 DNA: TGTGCCAGCAGCCGACAGGGGGATCGGTCCTATAATTCACCCCTCCACTTT
CDR3 length: 16; clone size: -; J gene: TRBJ2-1; D gene: TRBD2; V gene: TRBV5-4; CDR3 protein: CASSLRRERSYNEQFF; CDR3 DNA: TGTGCCAGCAGCTTGCGGCGGGAGAGGTCCTACAATGAGCAGTTCTTC
CDR3 length: 17; clone size: -; J gene: TRBJ2-6; D gene: -; V gene: TRBV10-3; CDR3 protein: CATGLSGTQSGANVLTF; CDR3 DNA: TGTGCCACGGGGCTCTCCGGGACACAATCTGGGGCCAACGTCCTGACTTTC
CDR3 length: 16; clone size: -; J gene: TRBJ2-5; D gene: TRBD1; V gene: TRBV28; CDR3 protein: CASSFGARDSQETQYF; CDR3 DNA: TGTGCCAGCAGTTTCGGAGCCCGGGACAGCCAAGAGACCCAGTACTTC
CDR3 length: 15; clone size: -; J gene: TRBJ2-1; D gene: -; V gene: TRBV19; CDR3 protein: CASSIWSAGNNEQFF; CDR3 DNA: TGTGCCAGTAGTATCTGGTCTGCAGGGAACAATGAGCAGTTCTTC
CDR3 length: 20; clone size: -; J gene: TRBJ2-3; D gene: TRBD2; V gene: TRBV28; CDR3 protein: CASSSPTSSGTRAPTDTQYF; CDR3 DNA: TGTGCCAGCAGTTCCCCGACATCCTCCGGGACTAGGGCCCCCACAGATACGCAGTATTTT
CDR3 length: 11; clone size: -; J gene: TRBJ2-1; D gene: -; V gene: TRBV29-1; CDR3 protein: CSVGLAGEQFF; CDR3 DNA: TGCAGCGTTGGACTGGCCGGGGAGCAGTTCTTC
CDR3 length: 15; clone size: -; J gene: TRBJ1-2; D gene: TRBD1; V gene: TRBV5-6; CDR3 protein: CASTRKTGLRDGYTF; CDR3 DNA: TGTGCCAGCACCAGAAAGACAGGGTTGAGGGATGGCTACACCTTC
CDR3 length: 17; clone size: once; J gene: TRBJ1-3; D gene: -; V gene: TRBV5-8; CDR3 protein: CASSRLGVSGVGNTIYF; CDR3 DNA: TGTGCCAGCAGCCGTCTAGGAGTATCAGGGGTCGGAAACACCATATATTTT
CDR3 length: 11; clone size: -; J gene: TRBJ2-1; D gene: -; V gene: TRBV5-8; CDR3 protein: CASSVGDEQFF; CDR3 DNA: TGTGCCAGCAGCGTCGGGGATGAGCAGTTCTTC
CDR3 length: 17; clone size: -; J gene: TRBJ2-2; D gene: TRBD1; V gene: TRBV4-3; CDR3 protein: CASSQALMGQLTGELFF; CDR3 DNA: TGCGCCAGCAGCCAAGCCCTTATGGGACAGCTCACCGGGGAGCTGTTTTTT
CDR3 length: 16; clone size: few; J gene: TRBJ2-1; D gene: TRBD2; V gene: TRBV6-9; CDR3 protein: CASSRTSGIPLDEQFF; CDR3 DNA: TGTGCCAGCAGTAGGACTAGCGGGATTCCCCTGGATGAGCAGTTCTTC